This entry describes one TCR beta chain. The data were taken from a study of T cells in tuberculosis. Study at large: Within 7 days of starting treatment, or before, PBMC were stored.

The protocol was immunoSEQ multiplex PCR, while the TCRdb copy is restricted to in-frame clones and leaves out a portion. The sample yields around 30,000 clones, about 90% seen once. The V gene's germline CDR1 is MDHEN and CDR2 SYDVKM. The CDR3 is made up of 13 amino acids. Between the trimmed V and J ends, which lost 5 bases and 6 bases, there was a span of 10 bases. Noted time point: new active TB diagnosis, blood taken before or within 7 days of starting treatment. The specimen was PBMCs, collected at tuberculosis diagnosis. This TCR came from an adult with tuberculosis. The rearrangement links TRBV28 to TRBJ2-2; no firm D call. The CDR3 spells CASSLRGPGELFF. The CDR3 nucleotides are TGTGCCAGCAGTCTCAGAGGTCCCGGGGAGCTGTTTTTT.